A selection of T cell receptor beta chains follows, all from one sample in a study of T cell changes during pregnancy in multiple sclerosis. Sequencing used immunoSEQ multiplex PCR; TCRdb keeps in-frame clones, though not all of them. This table holds about 88,000 clones, roughly nine tenths found once. The specimen was peripheral blood, collected in the first trimester of pregnancy. Receptor source: a female donor with multiple sclerosis, enrolled in a pregnancy study. The CDR3 runs from the conserved cysteine through the conserved F or W. The order of the fields is V gene, J gene, clone size, D gene, CDR3 protein, CDR3 DNA. D genes are given only for firm matches. For some rows the clone size is stated as once, few or many, or as a class when expanded; others skip it.

V gene: TRBV4-3; J gene: TRBJ2-1; clone size: NA; D gene: NA; CDR3 protein: CASSQDRGKALLNPFF; CDR3 DNA: TGCGCCAGCAGCCAAGACAGAGGAAAGGCCCTACTAAATCCGTTCTTC
V gene: TRBV29-1; J gene: TRBJ2-1; clone size: NA; D gene: NA; CDR3 protein: CSGGYGLMGNEQFF; CDR3 DNA: TGCAGCGGAGGGTACGGTTTGATGGGGAATGAGCAGTTCTTC
V gene: TRBV29-1; J gene: TRBJ2-7; clone size: NA; D gene: NA; CDR3 protein: CSVETQNTYEQYF; CDR3 DNA: TGCAGCGTTGAAACACAAAACACCTACGAGCAGTACTTC
V gene: TRBV15; J gene: TRBJ2-1; clone size: NA; D gene: TRBD2; CDR3 protein: CATSTSGNLNEQFF; CDR3 DNA: TGTGCCACCAGTACCAGCGGGAATCTCAATGAGCAGTTCTTC
V gene: TRBV28; J gene: TRBJ2-1; clone size: NA; D gene: NA; CDR3 protein: CASSLLRLEFNEQFF; CDR3 DNA: TGTGCCAGCAGTTTGTTAAGGCTAGAGTTTAATGAGCAGTTCTTC
V gene: TRBV6-4; J gene: TRBJ1-1; clone size: once; D gene: NA; CDR3 protein: CASSVGENTEAFF; CDR3 DNA: TGTGCCAGCAGTGTAGGGGAGAACACTGAAGCTTTCTTT
V gene: TRBV29-1; J gene: TRBJ2-7; clone size: NA; D gene: TRBD2; CDR3 protein: CSVESGAGAGYEQYF; CDR3 DNA: TGCAGCGTTGAATCTGGAGCGGGAGCCGGCTACGAGCAGTACTTC
V gene: TRBV9; J gene: TRBJ2-3; clone size: NA; D gene: NA; CDR3 protein: CASSEGTISTDTQYF; CDR3 DNA: TGTGCCAGCAGCGAGGGGACAATTAGCACAGATACGCAGTATTTT
V gene: TRBV19; J gene: TRBJ2-1; clone size: once; D gene: NA; CDR3 protein: CASSSRGISTNEQFF; CDR3 DNA: TGTGCCAGTAGTAGTAGGGGGATTAGCACGAATGAGCAGTTCTTC
V gene: TRBV4-2; J gene: TRBJ2-7; clone size: NA; D gene: TRBD2; CDR3 protein: CASSQVGTSSFDYYEQYF; CDR3 DNA: TGTGCCAGCAGCCAAGTCGGGACTAGTAGTTTCGACTACTACGAGCAGTACTTC
V gene: TRBV30; J gene: TRBJ1-2; clone size: NA; D gene: NA; CDR3 protein: CAWSVRWGSLYGYTF; CDR3 DNA: TGTGCCTGGAGTGTACGGTGGGGCTCCCTCTATGGCTACACCTTC
V gene: TRBV19; J gene: TRBJ1-1; clone size: NA; D gene: TRBD1; CDR3 protein: CASSQGANFMNTEAFF; CDR3 DNA: TGTGCCAGTAGTCAGGGGGCGAATTTCATGAACACTGAAGCTTTCTTT
V gene: TRBV19; J gene: TRBJ2-1; clone size: NA; D gene: TRBD1; CDR3 protein: CASSFSGTEYNEQFF; CDR3 DNA: TGTGCCAGTAGTTTTTCCGGGACAGAATACAATGAGCAGTTCTTC
V gene: TRBV13; J gene: TRBJ2-7; clone size: NA; D gene: NA; CDR3 protein: CASSTTPTAGPAHEQYF; CDR3 DNA: TGTGCCAGCAGCACCACCCCGACAGCGGGCCCTGCCCACGAGCAGTACTTC
V gene: TRBV7-2; J gene: TRBJ2-2; clone size: few; D gene: NA; CDR3 protein: CASSPPGQGLFF; CDR3 DNA: TGTGCCAGCAGCCCACCAGGACAAGGGCTGTTTTTT
V gene: TRBV27; J gene: TRBJ2-1; clone size: NA; D gene: TRBD2; CDR3 protein: CASSYGGLAGGYNEQFF; CDR3 DNA: TGTGCCAGCAGTTACGGGGGACTAGCGGGGGGCTACAATGAGCAGTTCTTC
V gene: TRBV5-1; J gene: TRBJ2-2; clone size: NA; D gene: NA; CDR3 protein: CASSLASGTGELFF; CDR3 DNA: TGCGCCAGCAGCTTGGCCAGCGGTACCGGGGAGCTGTTTTTT
V gene: TRBV18; J gene: TRBJ1-1; clone size: NA; D gene: NA; CDR3 protein: CASSPTNTEAFF; CDR3 DNA: TGTGCCAGCTCCCCTACTAACACTGAAGCTTTCTTT
V gene: TRBV4-1; J gene: TRBJ1-1; clone size: once; D gene: NA; CDR3 protein: CASSQDPRGSGGTEAFF; CDR3 DNA: TGCGCCAGCAGCCAAGACCCCAGGGGCTCGGGGGGCACTGAAGCTTTCTTT
V gene: TRBV4-1; J gene: TRBJ2-7; clone size: NA; D gene: NA; CDR3 protein: CASSQGRGIHEQYF; CDR3 DNA: TGCGCCAGCAGCCAAGGTAGAGGGATCCACGAGCAGTACTTC
V gene: TRBV6-4; J gene: TRBJ1-2; clone size: NA; D gene: TRBD1; CDR3 protein: CASSEGTGINYGYTF; CDR3 DNA: TGTGCCAGCAGTGAAGGGACAGGGATTAACTATGGCTACACCTTC
V gene: TRBV6-6; J gene: TRBJ1-5; clone size: NA; D gene: TRBD1; CDR3 protein: CASRAGGQGGQPQHF; CDR3 DNA: TGTGCCAGCAGGGCGGGGGGACAGGGCGGGCAGCCCCAGCATTTT
V gene: TRBV7-2; J gene: TRBJ1-4; clone size: NA; D gene: NA; CDR3 protein: CASSYGGAAEKLFF; CDR3 DNA: TGTGCCAGCAGCTATGGGGGCGCCGCTGAAAAACTGTTTTTT
V gene: TRBV5-6; J gene: TRBJ2-1; clone size: NA; D gene: NA; CDR3 protein: CASTNPPGPQEFF; CDR3 DNA: TGTGCCAGCACCAACCCCCCAGGGCCTCAGGAGTTCTTC
V gene: TRBV29-1; J gene: TRBJ1-2; clone size: once; D gene: NA; CDR3 protein: CSADRSQAKGYTF; CDR3 DNA: TGCAGCGCCGACAGGAGCCAGGCTAAGGGCTACACCTTC
V gene: TRBV4-3; J gene: TRBJ1-2; clone size: NA; D gene: NA; CDR3 protein: CASSPREGNYGYTF; CDR3 DNA: TGCGCCAGCAGCCCCCGGGAGGGGAACTATGGCTACACCTTC
V gene: TRBV6-6; J gene: TRBJ2-1; clone size: NA; D gene: TRBD1; CDR3 protein: CASSLQGGWGEQFF; CDR3 DNA: TGTGCCAGCAGCCTACAGGGGGGCTGGGGTGAGCAGTTCTTC
V gene: TRBV4-1; J gene: TRBJ2-7; clone size: NA; D gene: TRBD2; CDR3 protein: CASRPGRASEQYF; CDR3 DNA: TGCGCCAGCAGACCCGGGAGGGCCTCCGAGCAGTACTTC
V gene: TRBV28; J gene: TRBJ2-3; clone size: NA; D gene: TRBD1; CDR3 protein: CASSSPRGLTDTQYF; CDR3 DNA: TGTGCCAGCAGTTCCCCCAGGGGGCTGACAGATACGCAGTATTTT
V gene: TRBV28; J gene: TRBJ2-5; clone size: NA; D gene: TRBD1; CDR3 protein: CASSLARGQAQETQYF; CDR3 DNA: TGTGCCAGCAGTTTGGCCAGGGGACAGGCACAAGAGACCCAGTACTTC
V gene: TRBV28; J gene: TRBJ2-7; clone size: NA; D gene: TRBD2; CDR3 protein: CASSLVSGRDPYEQYF; CDR3 DNA: TGTGCCAGCAGTTTAGTTTCAGGGAGGGATCCCTACGAGCAGTACTTC
V gene: TRBV9; J gene: TRBJ2-1; clone size: NA; D gene: TRBD2; CDR3 protein: CASSVVGGRANNEQFF; CDR3 DNA: TGTGCCAGCAGCGTAGTAGGCGGGAGGGCCAACAATGAGCAGTTCTTC
V gene: TRBV28; J gene: TRBJ1-4; clone size: NA; D gene: NA; CDR3 protein: CASSVFNEKLFF; CDR3 DNA: TGTGCCAGCAGCGTTTTTAATGAAAAACTGTTTTTT
V gene: TRBV5-8; J gene: TRBJ2-5; clone size: NA; D gene: NA; CDR3 protein: CASSFHREETQYF; CDR3 DNA: TGTGCCAGCAGCTTCCATCGGGAGGAGACCCAGTACTTC
V gene: TRBV5-6; J gene: TRBJ2-7; clone size: NA; D gene: TRBD2; CDR3 protein: CASSKGLAGSSYEQYF; CDR3 DNA: TGTGCCAGCAGCAAGGGACTAGCGGGAAGCTCCTACGAGCAGTACTTC
V gene: TRBV2; J gene: TRBJ2-1; clone size: NA; D gene: NA; CDR3 protein: CASSVLNEQFF; CDR3 DNA: TGTGCCAGCAGTGTTTTAAATGAGCAGTTCTTC
V gene: TRBV11-2; J gene: TRBJ2-7; clone size: NA; D gene: TRBD2; CDR3 protein: CASSHGLAGTSYEQYF; CDR3 DNA: TGTGCCAGCAGCCATGGACTAGCGGGAACCTCCTACGAGCAGTACTTC
V gene: TRBV28; J gene: TRBJ1-2; clone size: few; D gene: NA; CDR3 protein: CASSLGAGYNYGYTF; CDR3 DNA: TGTGCCAGCAGTTTAGGGGCAGGATATAACTATGGCTACACCTTC
V gene: TRBV19; J gene: TRBJ2-3; clone size: NA; D gene: TRBD2; CDR3 protein: CASCAGGVDTQYF; CDR3 DNA: TGTGCCAGTTGTGCGGGAGGAGTAGATACGCAGTATTTT
V gene: TRBV7-3; J gene: TRBJ1-2; clone size: once; D gene: TRBD1; CDR3 protein: CASSPTPGQGTRGVKGYTF; CDR3 DNA: TGTGCCAGCAGCCCAACCCCGGGACAGGGGACCCGGGGGGTAAAGGGCTACACCTTC
V gene: TRBV21-1; J gene: TRBJ2-1; clone size: NA; D gene: NA; CDR3 protein: CASSAGYNEQFF; CDR3 DNA: TGTGCCAGCAGCGCCGGCTACAATGAGCAGTTCTTC
V gene: TRBV28; J gene: TRBJ2-3; clone size: NA; D gene: TRBD2; CDR3 protein: CASSRGLAGVRDTQYF; CDR3 DNA: TGTGCCAGCAGCCGGGGACTAGCGGGAGTCAGAGATACGCAGTATTTT
V gene: TRBV10-3; J gene: TRBJ1-3; clone size: NA; D gene: TRBD1; CDR3 protein: CAIAPRTGRSGNTIYF; CDR3 DNA: TGTGCCATCGCCCCTAGGACAGGGAGGTCTGGAAACACCATATATTTT
V gene: TRBV2; J gene: TRBJ2-3; clone size: NA; D gene: NA; CDR3 protein: CASSDFLADTQYF; CDR3 DNA: TGTGCCAGCAGTGACTTCCTAGCAGATACGCAGTATTTT
V gene: TRBV28; J gene: TRBJ1-1; clone size: once; D gene: NA; CDR3 protein: CASSLSRVGAFF; CDR3 DNA: TGTGCCAGCAGTTTGAGCAGGGTTGGTGCTTTCTTT
V gene: TRBV7-9; J gene: TRBJ2-7; clone size: NA; D gene: NA; CDR3 protein: CASSTKTGPSYEQYF; CDR3 DNA: TGTGCCAGCAGCACTAAGACAGGACCATCCTACGAGCAGTACTTC
V gene: TRBV15; J gene: TRBJ2-1; clone size: NA; D gene: NA; CDR3 protein: CATSREWDTYNEQFF; CDR3 DNA: TGTGCCACCAGCAGAGAGTGGGACACCTACAATGAGCAGTTCTTC
V gene: TRBV19; J gene: TRBJ2-6; clone size: NA; D gene: TRBD1; CDR3 protein: CASSNRGLGGANVLTF; CDR3 DNA: TGTGCCAGTAGTAACAGGGGGCTCGGTGGGGCCAACGTCCTGACTTTC